This T cell receptor (beta chain) stems from a study of beta chain features in type 1 diabetes. Study conclusions and caveats: Patients with Type 1 diabetes showed moderately but significantly shorter TCRB CDR3s in all four CD4+ subsets. VDJ junctions from patients with type 1 diabetes contained fewer insertions and more deletions.

Cells sorted by CD45RO/CCR7/CD25/CD127/CD95/CD27 comprised CD4+ naive, central memory, regulatory and stem cell-like memory cells. Sorting produced populations that all topped 95% purity. The authors reverse transcribed all of the isolated RNA, so sequencing captured expressed TCRB transcripts. Data came from immunoSEQ multiplex PCR; TCRdb stores just in-frame clones and leaves some out. The table shows 310,000 or so clones, with approximately 11% occurring only once. The CDR3 length is 17 residues. Germline assignment: CDR1 LGHNA and CDR2 YSLEER. The V segment lost 1 base and the J segment 0 bases; nucleotides outside the gene matches: 8. The sample holds a few counts of this clone. As yet, its antigen is unknown.

Sequenced: naive CD4+ T cells from blood. The sequence came from a woman aged 30 to 39 in good health. This chain connects TRBV4-3 to TRBJ1-2, with TRBD1 identical over 7 bases. The CDR3 sequence is CASSQVRTGASNYGYTF. The CDR3 DNA reads TGCGCCAGCAGCCAAGTTCGGACAGGAGCCTCTAACTATGGCTACACCTTC.